This T cell receptor (beta chain) appears in the sequencing data of a study of shared clonotypes between healthy human individuals (dated by TCRdb to 2018 to 2020). Notes on the research overall: A couple of women and a few men aged 18 to 49 years were included in the cohort. Per donor, three plates each were used for CD4 naive and CD4 memory, two for CD8 naive, and one for CD8 memory. The study deeply sequenced blood TCR repertoires of 5 or 6 healthy adults to estimate repertoire size and the extent of clonotype sharing between individuals. To increase sequencing depth and limit assay-specific biases, TCR repertoire library preparation and sequencing were carried out by different laboratories using diverse techniques. Leukapheresis yielded between about 0.94 and 8.9 billion PBMCs per donor.

Paper-wide results and their limitations: Compared with non-shared clonotypes, the clonotypes found in all four sorted-subset donors had higher generation probabilities. Across a handful of donors, around 5.4% of naive CD4, approximately 3.5% of naive CD8, 2.3% of memory CD4, and around 0.4% of memory CD8 clonotypes were shared. Rarefaction of sorted-subset datasets indicated incomplete sequencing despite the large sequencing depth. Pairwise subsampling led to the expectation that sequencing depth would affect the degree of clonotype sharing among donors. Because the study included a small number of donors, the genetic and exposure-history diversity represented was limited. Larger estimated clonotype richness was generally found for naive subsets than for memory subsets. Sampling was restricted to blood, and TCR repertoires in tissue are likely to differ from TCR repertoires in blood.

TCR CDR3 regions were amplified from genomic DNA by multiplex PCR using the deep immunoSEQ assay. Extracted genomic DNA from each cell subset was distributed evenly across all wells of several immunoSEQ 96-well plates, and each plate was treated as a replicate. Each replicate PCR for sorted subsets received about 210 ng genomic DNA, equal to around 32,000 T cell genomes. Purified libraries were quantified with a Qubit 3.0 fluorometer, sized on a Bioanalyzer 2100, and re-quantified with the KAPA Library Quantification kit. Every immunoSEQ 96-well plate was sequenced on a dedicated single-read 150-cycle Illumina NextSeq 550 flow cell. As for the original processing: Because the immunoSEQ output held only junctional sequences and lacked quality scores, the filtering could not match the filtering applied to full-length reads. Sequences were annotated with PyIR, a Python wrapper for IgBLAST v1.9, using IMGT germline references to assign V/J genes and CDR3. Reads were filtered out if the reads had weak V/J assignments (E-value above 1e-6), no CDR3, stop codons, out-of-frame junctions, or ambiguous translated residues. V3J clonotypes were defined as sequences sharing the same inferred V gene, J gene, and CDR3 amino acid sequence. To compute the percentage overlap between repertoires, the number of shared unique clonotypes was divided by the size of the smaller repertoire. Three approaches were used to assess repertoire richness: RTK rarefaction, the Chao1 estimator, and Recon v2.1 estimates of unobserved clonotypes. Generation probabilities were computed with OLGA for all TCRbeta clonotypes obtained by the gDNA method from a few donors. TCRdb stores this immuneACCESS table with in-frame sequences only. Part of the clones is absent; in the studies checked, under half of the shortfall reflects unresolved V genes, and no reason is known for the rest. The D gene and trimming were derived from the DNA, and the V and J assignments and clone size from that table. The sample table lists hundreds of thousands of clones, around two thirds of them with a count of one. The ten top clones hold 1.7% of the sample.

V sheds 2 bases and J sheds 0 bases, leaving 13 bases between their ends. For CDR1 and CDR2, the germline V gene lists MGHDK and SYGVNS. The CDR3 covers 17 residues, taking in both the cysteine and the phenylalanine. Left in the record is the CDR3 DNA by itself, 51 bases read in frame from the first base. As regards this clone: No cognate antigen has been identified for it. No much larger clonotype is one base removed from it; base qualities were not supplied.

The donors were healthy, HIV-negative adults who had no recently reported acute infections or vaccinations. Every donor was a Caucasian adult living in Nashville, Tennessee, USA. CD4+ T cells were enriched by magnetic negative selection; naive cells were then positively selected on CD45RA, and the negative fraction formed the memory subset. Blood was obtained by leukapheresis, after which PBMCs were separated by Ficoll-Histopaque density gradient centrifugation and cryopreserved in liquid nitrogen vapor phase. Analytical flow cytometry was used to check the purity and quantity of each magnetically sorted T cell population. Genomic DNA was isolated from every sorted fraction and measured by UV absorbance on a Nanodrop 2000c.

This clonotype was obtained from a woman in her 30s in good health. This sequence uses TRBV25-1 and TRBJ1-4, with no D gene named confidently. Source material: memory CD4+ T cells sorted from blood. According to the study, the label for this sample's cell subset or site signals: CD45RA-negative fraction. The CDR3 here reads CASSERATPATNEKLFF. The DNA sequence reads TGTGCCAGCAGTGAACGAGCCACGCCCGCAACTAATGAAAAACTGTTTTTT.